This T cell receptor (beta chain) was found in a study of blood T cell repertoires in COVID-19. As handled by the study authors: Estimated nucleated cell counts came from reference gene primer amplification. The assay was immunoSEQ multiplex PCR, and TCRdb's table has in-frame clones only and misses some. D and trimming were read from the DNA, whereas the V and J calls and clone size are those reported in that table. The sample consists of 200,000 to 300,000 clones, approximately 85% of them appearing once. Germline loops: CDR1 LGHNA, CDR2 YSLEER. The CDR3 is 14 residues long. The V and J ends lost 0 bases and 1 base respectively, with 7 bases between them.

This clonotype was sampled from a human donor in a cohort sampled during active COVID-19. The chain has TRBV4-3 and TRBJ2-7, with D possibly being TRBD1 (6 bases). Sequencing input: peripheral blood. CDR3 nucleotide sequence: TGCGCCAGCAGCCAAGACGACAGGTCCTACGAGCAGTACTTC. Translated, it gives CASSQDDRSYEQYF.